Listed below are T cell receptor beta chains from one sample, sequenced in a study of cytomegalovirus exposure and HLA in healthy donors. Only in-frame clones appear in the TCRdb table, and some are missing; sequencing was by immunoSEQ multiplex PCR. The sample lists around 100,000 clones, 79% occurring once. Sequencing used PBMCs. The receptors stem from a female donor in good health and CMV-seropositive. Each CDR3 is given with its conserved first and last residue. Each record gives: V gene, clone size, J gene, D gene, CDR3 protein, CDR3 DNA. The D gene is left open where the match is weak. Clone size, where shown, is once, few, many, or a class for clones that have expanded.

V gene: TRBV4-3
clone size: .
J gene: TRBJ2-7
D gene: .
CDR3 protein: CASSQDLLQDTYEQYF
CDR3 DNA: TGCGCCAGCAGCCAAGATCTGTTACAGGATACCTACGAGCAGTACTTC

V gene: TRBV5-1
clone size: .
J gene: TRBJ2-7
D gene: TRBD1
CDR3 protein: CASSGGQGPPYEQYF
CDR3 DNA: TGCGCCAGCAGCGGAGGACAGGGGCCCCCCTACGAGCAGTACTTC

V gene: TRBV7-6
clone size: .
J gene: TRBJ1-2
D gene: TRBD1
CDR3 protein: CASSPWDRGRGYTF
CDR3 DNA: TGTGCCAGCAGCCCCTGGGACAGGGGACGGGGCTACACCTTC

V gene: TRBV28
clone size: few
J gene: TRBJ2-2
D gene: TRBD2
CDR3 protein: CASSDPALADPNTGELFF
CDR3 DNA: TGTGCCAGCAGTGACCCCGCTCTAGCGGACCCGAACACCGGGGAGCTGTTTTTT

V gene: TRBV11-2
clone size: few
J gene: TRBJ1-4
D gene: TRBD1
CDR3 protein: CASSLRQGSEKLFF
CDR3 DNA: TGTGCCAGCAGCCTTCGACAGGGAAGTGAAAAACTGTTTTTT

V gene: TRBV5-4
clone size: .
J gene: TRBJ1-2
D gene: TRBD1
CDR3 protein: CASSQDRVGGYTF
CDR3 DNA: TGTGCCAGCAGCCAAGACAGGGTGGGTGGCTACACCTTC

V gene: TRBV13
clone size: .
J gene: TRBJ1-1
D gene: .
CDR3 protein: CASSSGQRNTEAFF
CDR3 DNA: TGTGCCAGCAGCTCCGGACAGAGGAACACTGAAGCTTTCTTT

V gene: TRBV28
clone size: .
J gene: TRBJ1-2
D gene: TRBD1
CDR3 protein: CASSRAGTGLPYGYTF
CDR3 DNA: TGTGCCAGCAGCCGAGCCGGGACAGGGCTTCCCTATGGCTACACCTTC

V gene: TRBV30
clone size: .
J gene: TRBJ2-7
D gene: TRBD1
CDR3 protein: CAWSDRAHEQYF
CDR3 DNA: TGTGCCTGGTCCGACAGGGCCCACGAGCAGTACTTC

V gene: TRBV5-6
clone size: .
J gene: TRBJ1-1
D gene: TRBD1
CDR3 protein: CASSWGTGMATEAFF
CDR3 DNA: TGTGCCAGCAGCTGGGGGACAGGGATGGCCACTGAAGCTTTCTTT

V gene: TRBV9
clone size: .
J gene: TRBJ2-1
D gene: TRBD2
CDR3 protein: CASSVGRGRAREGGNEQFF
CDR3 DNA: TGTGCCAGCAGCGTAGGTAGGGGGCGTGCGCGGGAGGGGGGCAATGAGCAGTTCTTC

V gene: TRBV15
clone size: .
J gene: TRBJ1-5
D gene: .
CDR3 protein: CATSRGGSNQPQHF
CDR3 DNA: TGTGCCACCAGCAGAGGCGGTAGCAATCAGCCCCAGCATTTT

V gene: TRBV6-5
clone size: once
J gene: TRBJ1-2
D gene: TRBD1
CDR3 protein: CASSYLGGGEGYTF
CDR3 DNA: TGTGCCAGCAGTTACTTAGGAGGGGGCGAAGGCTACACCTTC

V gene: TRBV11-3
clone size: .
J gene: TRBJ2-7
D gene: TRBD1
CDR3 protein: CASSYAGGHEQYF
CDR3 DNA: TGTGCCAGCAGCTACGCAGGGGGCCACGAGCAGTACTTC

V gene: TRBV10-2
clone size: .
J gene: TRBJ2-2
D gene: .
CDR3 protein: CASSELAGTGELFF
CDR3 DNA: TGCGCCAGCAGTGAGTTGGCCGGGACCGGGGAGCTGTTTTTT

V gene: TRBV4-3
clone size: .
J gene: TRBJ1-2
D gene: TRBD1
CDR3 protein: CASSQGQGSHSYTF
CDR3 DNA: TGCGCCAGCAGCCAGGGACAGGGGAGTCATAGCTACACCTTC

V gene: TRBV7-6
clone size: .
J gene: TRBJ2-5
D gene: TRBD2
CDR3 protein: CASSLDLTREETQYF
CDR3 DNA: TGTGCCAGCAGCTTAGACTTAACGCGGGAGGAGACCCAGTACTTC

V gene: TRBV11-2
clone size: .
J gene: TRBJ1-4
D gene: .
CDR3 protein: CASSPGHSNEKLFF
CDR3 DNA: TGTGCCAGCAGCCCCGGACACAGTAATGAAAAACTGTTTTTT

V gene: TRBV9
clone size: .
J gene: TRBJ2-7
D gene: .
CDR3 protein: CASSVALNVYEQYF
CDR3 DNA: TGTGCCAGCAGCGTAGCCCTAAACGTCTACGAGCAGTACTTC

V gene: TRBV18
clone size: .
J gene: TRBJ2-7
D gene: TRBD1
CDR3 protein: CASSPTGFDEQYF
CDR3 DNA: TGTGCCAGCTCACCGACAGGGTTCGACGAGCAGTACTTC

V gene: TRBV5-1
clone size: .
J gene: TRBJ2-7
D gene: .
CDR3 protein: CASSLAAGAYEQYF
CDR3 DNA: TGCGCCAGCAGCTTGGCAGCAGGGGCCTACGAGCAGTACTTC

V gene: TRBV5-6
clone size: .
J gene: TRBJ2-3
D gene: .
CDR3 protein: CASSLVTDTQYF
CDR3 DNA: TGTGCCAGCAGCCTAGTGACGGATACGCAGTATTTT

V gene: TRBV6-5
clone size: .
J gene: TRBJ2-3
D gene: TRBD1
CDR3 protein: CASSTGGDTQYF
CDR3 DNA: TGTGCCAGTAGTACAGGGGGAGATACGCAGTATTTT

V gene: TRBV5-5
clone size: .
J gene: TRBJ2-1
D gene: TRBD2
CDR3 protein: CASSHVRLAGTVKQFF
CDR3 DNA: TGTGCCAGCAGCCACGTACGGCTAGCGGGAACGGTTAAGCAGTTCTTC

V gene: TRBV5-6
clone size: .
J gene: TRBJ1-4
D gene: .
CDR3 protein: CASSTTGTVGEKLFF
CDR3 DNA: TGTGCCAGCAGCACAACAGGGACGGTTGGCGAAAAACTGTTTTTT

V gene: TRBV10-2
clone size: .
J gene: TRBJ2-7
D gene: TRBD2
CDR3 protein: CASSESTSGLSYEQYF
CDR3 DNA: TGCGCCAGCAGTGAGTCGACTAGCGGGCTATCCTACGAGCAGTACTTC

V gene: TRBV5-8
clone size: .
J gene: TRBJ2-2
D gene: .
CDR3 protein: CASTAWRLPTGELFF
CDR3 DNA: TGTGCCAGCACTGCGTGGAGGCTCCCCACCGGGGAGCTGTTTTTT

V gene: TRBV9
clone size: .
J gene: TRBJ1-4
D gene: TRBD1
CDR3 protein: CASSVDRGSKGEKLFF
CDR3 DNA: TGTGCCAGCAGCGTAGACAGGGGGTCTAAGGGTGAAAAACTGTTTTTT

V gene: TRBV18
clone size: .
J gene: TRBJ2-1
D gene: TRBD2
CDR3 protein: CASSPPGRAGPDNEQFF
CDR3 DNA: TGTGCCAGCTCACCACCGGGGAGGGCAGGACCGGACAATGAGCAGTTCTTC

V gene: TRBV7-6
clone size: .
J gene: TRBJ2-3
D gene: .
CDR3 protein: CASSPRTDASTDTQYF
CDR3 DNA: TGTGCCAGCAGCCCACGGACAGACGCTAGCACAGATACGCAGTATTTT

V gene: TRBV6-6
clone size: .
J gene: TRBJ2-6
D gene: .
CDR3 protein: CASRSGQSGANGLTF
CDR3 DNA: TGTGCCAGCAGGTCCGGACAGTCTGGGGCCAACGGCCTGACTTTC

V gene: TRBV29-1
clone size: once
J gene: TRBJ2-1
D gene: .
CDR3 protein: CSVDGANEQFF
CDR3 DNA: TGCAGCGTTGACGGTGCCAATGAGCAGTTCTTC

V gene: TRBV6-1
clone size: .
J gene: TRBJ1-5
D gene: .
CDR3 protein: CASSARKGGGSGAPDQPQHF
CDR3 DNA: TGTGCCAGCAGTGCGCGCAAGGGGGGGGGATCGGGCGCTCCGGATCAGCCCCAGCATTTT

V gene: TRBV5-1
clone size: .
J gene: TRBJ2-7
D gene: TRBD2
CDR3 protein: CASSFSTGGYEQYF
CDR3 DNA: TGCGCCAGCAGCTTCTCTACGGGAGGCTACGAGCAGTACTTC

V gene: TRBV9
clone size: .
J gene: TRBJ2-1
D gene: TRBD2
CDR3 protein: CAGTWTSGSPNGEQFF
CDR3 DNA: TGTGCCGGCACCTGGACTAGCGGGTCCCCAAACGGTGAGCAGTTCTTC

V gene: TRBV19
clone size: .
J gene: TRBJ2-3
D gene: TRBD2
CDR3 protein: CASSIDGGLASTDTQYF
CDR3 DNA: TGTGCCAGTAGTATAGATGGGGGACTAGCTAGCACAGATACGCAGTATTTT

V gene: TRBV11-2
clone size: .
J gene: TRBJ1-1
D gene: .
CDR3 protein: CASSGRGGLGNTEAFF
CDR3 DNA: TGTGCCAGCAGCGGGCGGGGAGGGCTAGGGAACACTGAAGCTTTCTTT

V gene: TRBV7-8
clone size: .
J gene: TRBJ1-1
D gene: .
CDR3 protein: CASSLITGGTEAFF
CDR3 DNA: TGTGCCAGCAGCCTTATTACAGGAGGGACTGAAGCTTTCTTT

V gene: TRBV5-1
clone size: .
J gene: TRBJ2-2
D gene: TRBD1
CDR3 protein: CASSEGQYTGELFF
CDR3 DNA: TGCGCCAGCAGCGAGGGACAGTACACCGGGGAGCTGTTTTTT

V gene: TRBV21-1
clone size: .
J gene: TRBJ2-1
D gene: .
CDR3 protein: CASSKKEEYQQFF
CDR3 DNA: TGTGCCAGCAGCAAAAAGGAGGAGTACCAGCAGTTCTTC

V gene: TRBV23-1
clone size: once
J gene: TRBJ1-2
D gene: .
CDR3 protein: CASSQREGLGYGYTF
CDR3 DNA: TGCGCCAGCAGTCAACGGGAGGGTTTGGGCTATGGCTACACCTTC

V gene: TRBV27
clone size: .
J gene: TRBJ2-1
D gene: .
CDR3 protein: CASRDWSPNEQFF
CDR3 DNA: TGTGCCAGCAGGGACTGGAGCCCCAATGAGCAGTTCTTC

V gene: TRBV5-6
clone size: .
J gene: TRBJ1-3
D gene: .
CDR3 protein: CASSLVGRAGNTIYF
CDR3 DNA: TGTGCCAGCAGCTTGGTCGGCAGGGCTGGAAACACCATATATTTT

V gene: TRBV4-1
clone size: .
J gene: TRBJ2-6
D gene: .
CDR3 protein: CASSQDRNRIELSGANGLTF
CDR3 DNA: TGCGCCAGCAGCCAAGATAGGAACAGGATCGAGCTCTCTGGGGCCAACGGCCTGACTTTC

V gene: TRBV6-5
clone size: .
J gene: TRBJ1-2
D gene: .
CDR3 protein: CASSTLGAGDYGYTF
CDR3 DNA: TGTGCCAGCAGTACTCTCGGGGCGGGGGACTATGGCTACACCTTC

V gene: TRBV5-1
clone size: once
J gene: TRBJ1-1
D gene: .
CDR3 protein: CASSRSGFEVREAFF
CDR3 DNA: TGCGCCAGCAGCCGGAGCGGGTTCGAGGTGAGGGAAGCTTTCTTT

V gene: TRBV19
clone size: .
J gene: TRBJ2-7
D gene: TRBD1
CDR3 protein: CASSIRTGMSYEQYF
CDR3 DNA: TGTGCCAGTAGTATCAGGACAGGGATGTCCTACGAGCAGTACTTC

V gene: TRBV4-3
clone size: .
J gene: TRBJ1-1
D gene: .
CDR3 protein: CASSQDGRNTEAFF
CDR3 DNA: TGCGCCAGCAGCCAGGATGGGAGGAACACTGAAGCTTTCTTT

V gene: TRBV11-2
clone size: .
J gene: TRBJ2-1
D gene: TRBD2
CDR3 protein: CASSRRTSGSPSSYNEQFF
CDR3 DNA: TGTGCCAGCAGCCGCCGGACTAGCGGGAGCCCGAGCTCCTACAATGAGCAGTTCTTC

V gene: TRBV10-2
clone size: .
J gene: TRBJ2-3
D gene: TRBD2
CDR3 protein: CASSRTSGGTSTDTQYF
CDR3 DNA: TGCGCCAGCAGTCGGACTAGCGGGGGTACTAGCACAGATACGCAGTATTTT

V gene: TRBV10-2
clone size: .
J gene: TRBJ1-2
D gene: TRBD1
CDR3 protein: CASREGQGAVYGYTF
CDR3 DNA: TGCGCCAGCAGGGAGGGACAGGGAGCGGTCTATGGCTACACCTTC